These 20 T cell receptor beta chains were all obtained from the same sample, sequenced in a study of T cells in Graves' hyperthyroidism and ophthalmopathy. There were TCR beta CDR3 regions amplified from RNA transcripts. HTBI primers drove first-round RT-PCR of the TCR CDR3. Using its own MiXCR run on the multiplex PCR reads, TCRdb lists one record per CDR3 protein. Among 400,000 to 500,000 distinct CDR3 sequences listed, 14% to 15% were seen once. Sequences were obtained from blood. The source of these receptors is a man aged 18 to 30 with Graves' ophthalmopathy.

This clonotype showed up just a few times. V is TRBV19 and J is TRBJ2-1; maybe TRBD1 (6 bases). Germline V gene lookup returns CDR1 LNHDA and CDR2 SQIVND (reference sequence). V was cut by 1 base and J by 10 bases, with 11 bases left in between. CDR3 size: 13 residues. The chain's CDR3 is CASSIVQGGEQFF. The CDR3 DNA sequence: TGTGCCAGTAGTATAGTACAGGGTGGCGAGCAGTTCTTC.

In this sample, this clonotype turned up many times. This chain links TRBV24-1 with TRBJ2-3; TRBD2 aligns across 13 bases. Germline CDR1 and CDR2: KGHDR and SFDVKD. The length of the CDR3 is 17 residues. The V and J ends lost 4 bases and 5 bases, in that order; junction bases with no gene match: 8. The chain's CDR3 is CATSEPGLAGVEDTQYF. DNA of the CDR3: TGTGCCACCAGTGAACCCGGACTAGCGGGGGTAGAAGATACGCAGTATTTT.

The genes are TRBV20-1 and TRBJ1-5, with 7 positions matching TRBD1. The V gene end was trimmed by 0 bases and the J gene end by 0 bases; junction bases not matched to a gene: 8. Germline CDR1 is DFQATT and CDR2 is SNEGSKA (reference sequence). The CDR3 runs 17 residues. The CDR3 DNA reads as TGCAGTGCTAGAGATAGCGGGAGGGGGCTTAGCAATCAGCCCCAGCATTTT. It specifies CSARDSGRGLSNQPQHF.

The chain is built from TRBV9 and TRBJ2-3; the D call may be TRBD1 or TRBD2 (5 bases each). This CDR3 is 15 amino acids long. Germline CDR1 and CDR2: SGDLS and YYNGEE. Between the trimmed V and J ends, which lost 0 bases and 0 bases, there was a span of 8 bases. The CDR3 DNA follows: TGTGCCAGCAGCGTAGTGGGGGATAGCACAGATACGCAGTATTTT. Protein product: CASSVVGDSTDTQYF. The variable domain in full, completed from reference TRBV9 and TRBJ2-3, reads DSGVTQTPKHLITATGQRVTLRCSPRSGDLSVYWYQQSLDQGLQFLIQYYNGEERAKGNILERFSAQQFPDLHSELNLSSLELGDSALYFCASSVVGDSTDTQYFGPGTRLTVL.

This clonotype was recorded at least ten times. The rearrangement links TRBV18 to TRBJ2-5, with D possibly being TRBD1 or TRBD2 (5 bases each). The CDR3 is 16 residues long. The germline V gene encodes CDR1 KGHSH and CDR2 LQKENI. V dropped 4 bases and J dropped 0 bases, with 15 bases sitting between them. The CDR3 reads CASSLQGEGYQETQYF. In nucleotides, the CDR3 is TGTGCCAGCTCACTACAAGGAGAGGGGTACCAAGAGACCCAGTACTTC. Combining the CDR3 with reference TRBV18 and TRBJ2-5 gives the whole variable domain NAGVMQNPRHLVRRRGQEARLRCSPMKGHSHVYWYRQLPEEGLKFMVYLQKENIIDESGMPKERFSAEFPKEGPSILRIQQVVRGDSAAYFCASSLQGEGYQETQYFGPGTRLLVL.

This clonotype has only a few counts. CDR3 DNA sequence: TGCAGCGTAGGCGCAGGGACTAACTATGGCTACACCTTC. This sequence encodes CSVGAGTNYGYTF. The chain employs TRBV29-1 and TRBJ1-2; D may be TRBD1 (5 bases). In germline, CDR1 is SQVTM, CDR2 ANQGSEA. V was clipped by 6 bases and J by 0 bases, with 11 bases between them. The CDR3 consists of 13 residues. Supplemented by reference TRBV29-1 and TRBJ1-2, the full variable domain reads SAVISQKPSRDICQRGTSLTIQCQVDSQVTMMFWYRQQPGQSLTLIATANQGSEATYESGFVIDKFPISRPNLTFSTLTVSNMSPEDSSIYLCSVGAGTNYGYTFGSGTRLTVV.

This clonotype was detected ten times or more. CDR3 in amino acids: CASKLGSDTQYF. CDR3 coding DNA: TGTGCCAGCAAATTGGGGTCCGATACGCAGTATTTT. J is TRBJ2-3 and V is TRBV12-3 or TRBV12-4; D ambiguous. The germline V and J ends were trimmed by 7 bases and 6 bases, with 11 bases remaining between them. CDR3 length equals 12 residues.

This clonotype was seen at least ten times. CDR3 nucleotide sequence: TGTGCCAGCAGACCCCCCAGGGAACTGGATACGCAGTATTTT. Protein sequence: CASRPPRELDTQYF. The gene calls are TRBV6-1 and TRBJ2-3; D possibly corresponds to TRBD1 (5 bases). Trimming took 6 bases from V and 6 from J, leaving 16 bases between them. CDR3 length: 14 amino acids. Germline CDR1 and CDR2: MNHNS and SASEGT.

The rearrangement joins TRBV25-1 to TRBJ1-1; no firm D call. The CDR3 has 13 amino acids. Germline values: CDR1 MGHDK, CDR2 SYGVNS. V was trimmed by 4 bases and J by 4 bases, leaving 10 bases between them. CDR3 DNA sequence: TGTGCCAGCAGTGGGGAAGGGCTCACTGAAGCTTTCTTT. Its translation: CASSGEGLTEAFF.

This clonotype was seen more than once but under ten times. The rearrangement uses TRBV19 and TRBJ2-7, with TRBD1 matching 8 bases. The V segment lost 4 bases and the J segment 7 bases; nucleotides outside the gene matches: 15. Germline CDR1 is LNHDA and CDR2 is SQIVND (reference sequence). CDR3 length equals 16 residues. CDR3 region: CASSKGPPGQVREQYF. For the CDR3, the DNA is TGTGCCAGTAGTAAAGGACCACCGGGACAGGTGCGGGAGCAGTACTTC.

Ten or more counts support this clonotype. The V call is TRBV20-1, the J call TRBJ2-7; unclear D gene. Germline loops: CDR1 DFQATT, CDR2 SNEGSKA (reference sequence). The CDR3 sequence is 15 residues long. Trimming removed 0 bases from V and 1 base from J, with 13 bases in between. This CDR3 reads CSARDPPSISYEQYF. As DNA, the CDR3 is TGCAGTGCTAGAGATCCTCCTAGTATTTCCTACGAGCAGTACTTC.

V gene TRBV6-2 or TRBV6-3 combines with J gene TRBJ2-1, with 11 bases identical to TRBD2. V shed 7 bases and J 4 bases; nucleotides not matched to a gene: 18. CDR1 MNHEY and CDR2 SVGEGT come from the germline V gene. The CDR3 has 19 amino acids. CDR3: CASTHWGLAVSGEYNEQFF. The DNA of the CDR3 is TGTGCCAGCACCCACTGGGGACTAGCGGTGAGCGGGGAGTACAATGAGCAGTTCTTC.

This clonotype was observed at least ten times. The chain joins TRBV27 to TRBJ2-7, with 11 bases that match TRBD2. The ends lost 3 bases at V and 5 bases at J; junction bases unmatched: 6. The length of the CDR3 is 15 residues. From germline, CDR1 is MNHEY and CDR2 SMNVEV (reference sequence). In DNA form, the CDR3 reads TGTGCCAGCAGTTTCATAGCGGGAGGGCCCCACGAGCAGTACTTC. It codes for CASSFIAGGPHEQYF.

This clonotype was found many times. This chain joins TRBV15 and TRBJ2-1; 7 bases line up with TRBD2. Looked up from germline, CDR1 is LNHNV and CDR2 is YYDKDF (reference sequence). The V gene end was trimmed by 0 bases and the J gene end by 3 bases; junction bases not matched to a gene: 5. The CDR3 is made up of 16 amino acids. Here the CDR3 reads CATSRDRGGGYNEQFF. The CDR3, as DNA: TGTGCCACCAGCAGAGATCGCGGCGGGGGCTACAATGAGCAGTTCTTC.

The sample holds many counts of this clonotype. CDR3 DNA: TGTGCCAGCAAGGAGCGTACCACAGATACGCAGTATTTT. It is translated as CASKERTTDTQYF. The chain recombines TRBV2 with TRBJ2-3; D gene uncertain. Germline CDR1 SNHLY, CDR2 FYNNEI. This CDR3 has 13 residues. The V end lost 7 bases, the J end lost 2 bases, and 10 bases lay between the germline ends.

This CDR3 is CASSYLAFTGPDTQYF. The CDR3 bases are TGTGCCAGCAGCTACCTTGCGTTCACCGGCCCAGATACGCAGTATTTT. This chain joins TRBV4-2 and TRBJ2-3; D gene unclear. Trimming removed 5 bases from V and 4 bases from J, with 19 bases in between. The CDR3 length is 16 residues. Germline assignment: CDR1 LGHNA and CDR2 YNFKEQ.

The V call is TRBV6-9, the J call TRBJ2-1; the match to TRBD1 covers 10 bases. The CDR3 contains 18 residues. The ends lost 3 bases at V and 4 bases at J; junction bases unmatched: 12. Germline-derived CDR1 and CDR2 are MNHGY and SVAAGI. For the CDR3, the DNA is TGTGCCAGCAGTTACTTTCGTGTAGGACAGGGGGAGTACAATGAGCAGTTCTTC. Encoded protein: CASSYFRVGQGEYNEQFF.

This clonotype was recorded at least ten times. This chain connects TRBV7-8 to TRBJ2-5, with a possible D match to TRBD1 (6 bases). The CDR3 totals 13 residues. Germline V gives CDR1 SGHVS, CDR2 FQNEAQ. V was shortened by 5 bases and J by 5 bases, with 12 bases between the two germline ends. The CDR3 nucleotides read TGTGCCAGCAGCCCTCTGAGGGGGGAGACCCAGTACTTC. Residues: CASSPLRGETQYF. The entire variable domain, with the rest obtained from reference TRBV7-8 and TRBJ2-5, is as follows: GAGVSQSPRYKVAKRGQDVALRCDPISGHVSLFWYQQALGQGPEFLTYFQNEAQLDKSGLPSDRFFAERPEGSVSTLKIQRTQQEDSAVYLCASSPLRGETQYFGPGTRLLVL.

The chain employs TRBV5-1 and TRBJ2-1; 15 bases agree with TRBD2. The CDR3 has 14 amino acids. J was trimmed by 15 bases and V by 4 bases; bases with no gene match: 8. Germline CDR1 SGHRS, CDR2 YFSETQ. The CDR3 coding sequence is TGCGCCAGCAGCACAGGACTAGCGGGAGGGCGGTGGTTCTTC. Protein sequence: CASSTGLAGGRWFF.

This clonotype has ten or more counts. Here the CDR3 DNA reads TGTGCCAGCAGCCAAGACTGGCAGGGATGGGACACTGAAGCTTTCTTT. Amino acids: CASSQDWQGWDTEAFF. This chain uses TRBV4-2 with TRBJ1-1, with a tentative D call TRBD1 (5 bases). Trimming left V 0 bases short and J 3 bases short, with 14 bases between. The CDR3 length is 16 residues. Per the germline V gene, CDR1 is LGHNA and CDR2 is YNFKEQ.